The sequence of this TCR beta chain was determined in a study of CXCR3-negative and CXCR3-positive naive CD8 T cells. The study, taken as a whole, reports: Whereas both naive subsets had comparably high diversity, memory CD8+ cells had much lower diversity.

A word on this clonotype: Its antigen is as yet unknown.

The CDR3 covers 15 residues. Per germline, CDR1 DFQATT and CDR2 SNEGSKA (reference sequence). Libraries were UMI-labeled 5' RACE TRB cDNA. TCRdb reprocessed the 5' RACE reads, with one entry per CDR3 protein and no DNA. Its listing shows tens of thousands of distinct CDR3 sequences. The chain carries TRBV20-1 and TRBJ1-5; there is no DNA to check the TCRdb D call of TRBD1. The source of this sequence is a human donor in good health. Some clones in this sample may be carry-over from other donors' samples. Sequenced material: memory CD8+ T cells from blood. CDR3 sequence: CSAKPPDREGQPQHF.